This TCR beta chain originates from a study of a mutant IDH1 vaccine in newly diagnosed glioma (dated by TCRdb to the early 2020s). Regarding the research as a whole: Vaccination was initiated 4-6 weeks after radiotherapy alone, or concurrently with temozolomide cycles in the chemotherapy-containing groups. The roughly 34 treated patients were around 60% male and 37.5% female, with a mean age of approximately 40 years. Prior to enrollment, patients had been given standard therapy consisting of radiotherapy alone, temozolomide alone, or radiochemotherapy with temozolomide, with the combination given to most patients. The week-35 safety follow-up took place at visit V12, and the week-47 end of study took place at visit V13. Peripheral blood was drawn at six visits: V03 (baseline), V05, V07, V10, V12 and V13. Longitudinal TCRB deep sequencing was performed for roughly 24 treated patients wherever samples were available for exploratory analyses.

Counted from cysteine to phenylalanine, this CDR3 has 16 amino acids. Solely the CDR3 DNA is kept, with 48 bases framed from the first base. As encoded in the germline V gene, CDR1 is MNHEY while CDR2 is SVGAGI. V is reduced by 4 bases and J by 1 base, leaving a spacing of 14 bases between them. The investigation overall reported the following: Selection of PBMC samples for TCRB deep sequencing was based on availability. It was noted by the authors that analyses of patient blood samples could not be reproduced owing to sample limitations. Pseudoprogression appeared unrelated to alterations in the top peripheral T cell clonotypes detected by TCRB sequencing. Immune responses induced by the vaccine were seen in about 93% of patients across multiple MHC alleles.

The time point label, as the study defines it: week 35, safety follow-up. Each vaccine dose was 300 ug of a 20-mer mutant IDH1 peptide in Montanide, given subcutaneously with topical imiquimod. Across visits V03 through V10, patients got a total of eight vaccinations, given in weeks 1, 3, 5, 7, 11, 15, 19 and 23. Newly diagnosed WHO grade 3 or 4 IDH1-mutant astrocytomas showing loss of nuclear ATRX were present in the donors. The samples were drawn from NOA16, a multicentre, single-arm, open-label phase I trial in Germany that tested a mutant IDH1 peptide vaccine in humans for the first time. The DNeasy Blood and Tissue Kit was used to extract genomic DNA from EDTA blood for TCRB sequencing. Turning to this clone: Its specific antigen is unknown. No base quality values were provided; no much bigger clone lies one nucleotide off.

The method behind the library was the immunoSEQ multiplex PCR assay. Rearranged TCR beta chain sequences were amplified using the hsTCRB Kit according to the manufacturer's protocol. Sequencing of TCRB libraries was carried out on an Illumina MiSeq. Concerning the study's data processing: The kit vendor's proprietary platform handled demultiplexing, trimming and gene mapping. TCRdb obtained this table from immuneACCESS and retained in-frame rearrangements with V and J assigned. These tables miss some clones; where compared with another copy, unresolved V genes account for less than half of the shortfall, and the remainder is unexplained. D and trimming were read from the DNA, whereas the V and J calls and clone size are those reported in that table. The sample data list around 69,000 clones, and roughly 86% of these were observed just once. The ten largest clones capture 2% of the sample.

The specimen was PBMCs, collected from a glioma patient whose treatment included an IDH1 peptide vaccine. The sequence is built from TRBV6-5 and TRBJ1-5, with TRBD1 perhaps the D gene, on 6 matching bases. The sequence was collected from a man younger than 40 with glioma. In nucleotide form, the sequence is TGTGCCAGCAGTTCCAGACAGGTGGGGAGCAATCAGCCCCAGCATTTT. This is translated as CASSSRQVGSNQPQHF.